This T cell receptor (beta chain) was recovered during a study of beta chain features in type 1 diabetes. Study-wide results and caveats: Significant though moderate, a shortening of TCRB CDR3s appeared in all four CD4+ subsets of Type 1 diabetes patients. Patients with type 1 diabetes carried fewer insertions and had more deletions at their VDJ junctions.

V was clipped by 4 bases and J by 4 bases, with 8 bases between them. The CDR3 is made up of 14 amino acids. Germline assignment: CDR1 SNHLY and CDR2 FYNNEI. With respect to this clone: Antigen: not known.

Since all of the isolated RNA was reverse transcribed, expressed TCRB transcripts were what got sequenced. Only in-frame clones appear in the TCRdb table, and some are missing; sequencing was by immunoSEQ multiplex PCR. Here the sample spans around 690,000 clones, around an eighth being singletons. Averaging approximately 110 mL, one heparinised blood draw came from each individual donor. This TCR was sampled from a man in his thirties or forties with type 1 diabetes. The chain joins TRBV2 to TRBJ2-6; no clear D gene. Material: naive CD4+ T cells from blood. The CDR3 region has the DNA TGTGCCAGCAGTGGAGTTAGAGGGGCCAACGTCCTGACTTTC. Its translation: CASSGVRGANVLTF.